The subject of this entry is one T cell receptor beta chain. This clonotype was seen only once. The clone's antigen remains unknown. Base quality data are lacking; no much larger clone is found one base away. One read alone is a weak basis. The CDR3 holds 16 amino acids from the cysteine to the phenylalanine. Just CDR3 DNA is preserved here, 48 bases in frame from base 1. V is reduced by 3 bases and J by 11 bases, leaving a spacing of 23 bases between them. Sequences MDHEN (CDR1) and SYDVKM (CDR2) are obtained from the germline V gene. A patient counted as having stable Graves' hyperthyroidism if no progression to ophthalmopathy occurred over 18 months of follow-up. Hyperthyroidism patients were newly diagnosed, with disease duration under 2 months, and aged 18 to 65 years. Patients with uncontrolled infections, other autoimmune diseases, pregnancy or lactation were excluded. Diagnoses relied on clinical symptoms, serum thyroxine and TRAb, thyroid ultrasound and orbital computed tomography. Ficoll-Paque density gradient centrifugation was used to isolate PBMCs from around 10 ml of fresh peripheral blood. Trizol reagent was used to extract total RNA, and RNA quality was then checked on an Agilent 2100 Bioanalyzer.

The TCR beta CDR3 regions were amplified from the RNA transcripts. For the first round of RT-PCR on the TCR CDR3, the HTBI primer set was used together with the Qiagen OneStep RT-PCR kit. Libraries were constructed in a second round of multiplex PCR, after which size selection and purification were carried out. The libraries were sequenced on an Illumina HiSeq2000 using paired-end 100 bp reads. The study's processing was this. SOAPnuke was used to process the raw data, throwing out any read that contained adapters or uncalled bases, had a mean Phred below 15, or lacked an exact constant-primer or identifier match. High-quality paired reads were merged using COPE v1.2.5, and each unique nucleotide sequence was defined as a clonotype. MiTCR v1.1 was used to align clonotypes to the IMGT TRBV, TRBD and TRBJ reference segments. The analysis included only V-J combinations with a frequency above 0.0001, which together covered 99% to 99.2% of the repertoires. A TCS score was defined as the ratio of F50 (clonal expansion) to E x V (chaos), with BLOSUM62-based TCRdist applied between CDR3 peptides within each V-J. Welch's t-statistics and random forest reduced just over 500 V-J features to 13, which were used in a naive Bayes classifier (R e1071). TCRdb trimmed public reads at Q25 via fastp, called clones via MiXCR and kept in-frame beta chains. Rows matching on CDR3 protein sequence are summarized as one entry with the most common DNA and genes. The V and J calls and clone size come from TCRdb's table, not from the authors' own analysis. For this sample the table gives approximately 400,000 distinct CDR3 sequences, of which about 15% were detected only once. Around 7.7% of the sample lies in the top ten.

The data stem from a study of T cells in Graves' hyperthyroidism and ophthalmopathy (dated by TCRdb to the late 2010s). For the wider study: Peripheral blood was collected at initial diagnosis, before any treatment. To identify distinguishing TCR V-J signatures, a discovery cohort of roughly 100 patients was used, comprising 43 with Graves' ophthalmopathy and around 60 with stable Graves' hyperthyroidism. After blood sampling, hyperthyroidism patients were treated with methimazole at a starting dose of 30 mg daily, and ophthalmopathy patients were treated with high-dose intravenous methylprednisolone. TCR Vbeta CDR3 sequencing of 120 to 150 peripheral blood samples (under 45 ophthalmopathy, roughly 74 hyperthyroidism and some 17 progressor patients) is reported in the paper. In more than five Graves' hyperthyroidism patients, the study also compared T-cell repertoires from thyroid tissue with T-cell repertoires from blood. The 100 discovery patients were divided at random into training and test sets in a 7:3 ratio. Whether ophthalmopathy could be predicted prospectively was tested in an independent validation cohort made up of some 20 hyperthyroidism patients plus 17 patients who later progressed to ophthalmopathy. Beyond this particular receptor, the publication reports: During validation, the model predicted progression to ophthalmopathy a median of about 5.9 months ahead of onset, with more than 55% sensitivity and 72% to 80% specificity. Sample size was not statistically predetermined, and investigators were not blinded to group allocation. Most expanded thyroid clonotypes (frequency above 0.001) were also detected in blood, a finding suggesting that blood repertoires may reflect thyroid immune responses. Ophthalmopathy was separated from stable hyperthyroidism by a 13 V-J signature model, with roughly 88% sensitivity and just over 81% specificity obtained in cross-validation and 80%/75% obtained in testing.

The chain is assembled from TRBV28 and TRBJ2-4; matching of 6 bases hints at TRBD2 as the D gene. The sequenced sample was blood. The sequence came from a woman aged 18-29 years with Graves' hyperthyroidism. The nucleotides are TGTGCCAGCAGTTTTTCCCGAGGGCGCGGGGCCGATTTTCAGTACTTC. It translates as CASSFSRGRGADFQYF.